This T cell receptor (beta chain) was retrieved from a study of blood T cell repertoires in COVID-19. About the research overall: Acute-phase and convalescent COVID-19 samples originated in the United States, Italy and Spain. Nucleic acid was either cDNA or gDNA, and it came from T cells, B-cell-depleted T cells, or PBMCs.

In the original analysis: It was from reference gene primer amplification that nucleated cell counts were estimated. Sequencing used immunoSEQ multiplex PCR; TCRdb keeps in-frame clones, though not all of them. V, J and clone size were drawn from that table, and D and trimming were deduced from the DNA. Of tens of thousands of clones listed, about 85% are singletons. The CDR3 extends over 16 amino acids. Germline V gives CDR1 SGHNT, CDR2 YYREEE (reference sequence). Trimming shortened V by 4 bases and J by 2 bases, and 16 bases separated the two germline ends. The source of this sequence is a man older than 75 with acute or convalescent COVID-19. Sequenced: peripheral blood. The chain has TRBV5-4 and TRBJ2-1, with TRBD1 as a possible D gene (5 bases). CDR3 in DNA: TGTGCCAGCAGCCCCTCTTGGCAGGGCACCTACAATGAGCAGTTCTTC. Its protein is CASSPSWQGTYNEQFF.